The source of this T cell receptor beta chain is a study of cytomegalovirus exposure and HLA in healthy donors. Measured with immunoSEQ multiplex PCR; TCRdb has only the in-frame clones, and not every one. Among 150,000 to 180,000 clones, 80% to 90% were seen once, and the ten largest hold approximately 20%. Germline-derived CDR1 and CDR2 are LGHNA and YNFKEQ. The V gene end was trimmed by 3 bases and the J gene end by 0 bases; junction bases not matched to a gene: 15. This CDR3 spans 21 amino acids. This chain uses TRBV4-2 with TRBJ2-1; 12 nucleotides match TRBD2. This sequence was found in a man aged 18 to 35 in good health and CMV-seropositive. Material for sequencing was PBMCs. Written as DNA, the CDR3 is TGTGCCAGCAGCCAGGCACTCTACCGACTAGCGGGAGAGTCCTCCTACAATGAGCAGTTCTTC. The encoded protein is CASSQALYRLAGESSYNEQFF.